This T cell receptor beta chain was captured by sequencing in a study of T cells in Graves' hyperthyroidism and ophthalmopathy (dated by TCRdb to the late 2010s). The study in broad terms: Peripheral blood was collected at initial diagnosis, before any treatment. To identify TCR V-J signatures that set the groups apart, the researchers used a discovery cohort of about a hundred patients, made up of roughly 40 with Graves' ophthalmopathy and about 59 with stable Graves' hyperthyroidism. An independent validation cohort of under 20 hyperthyroidism patients and about 15 patients who later progressed to ophthalmopathy tested prospective prediction of ophthalmopathy. The roughly 91 discovery patients were randomly split 7:3 into training and test sets. Thyroid tissue and blood T-cell repertoires from about six Graves' hyperthyroidism patients were also compared in the study. After sampling, hyperthyroidism patients received methimazole starting at 30 mg daily, and ophthalmopathy patients received high-dose intravenous methylprednisolone. The paper describes TCR Vbeta CDR3 sequencing of 135 peripheral blood samples, made up of around 41 ophthalmopathy patients, some 76 hyperthyroidism patients and roughly 17 progressor patients.

TCR beta CDR3 regions were amplified from RNA transcripts. A first-round RT-PCR of the TCR CDR3 used the HTBI primer set with the Qiagen OneStep RT-PCR kit. A second multiplex PCR round built the libraries, followed by size selection and purification. Libraries were sequenced paired-end with 100 bp reads on an Illumina HiSeq2000. Regarding the original processing steps: SOAPnuke was used to process the raw data, removing reads that contained adapters or uncalled bases, had a mean Phred below 15, or lacked an exact match to the constant primer or identifier. High-quality paired reads were merged with COPE v1.2.5, and unique nucleotide sequences were defined as clonotypes. MiTCR v1.1 was used to align the clonotypes against IMGT TRBV, TRBD and TRBJ reference segments. The analysis included only V-J combinations with a frequency above 0.0001, which together covered around 99% of the repertoires. The TCS score was defined as the ratio of F50 (clonal expansion) to E x V (chaos), calculated using BLOSUM62-based TCRdist between CDR3 peptides within each V-J. Welch's t-statistics and random forest reduced some 510 V-J features to 10 to 15, which were used in a naive Bayes classifier (R e1071). Clones were called with MiXCR by TCRdb after fastp trimmed the public reads at Q25, and only in-frame beta chains were retained. Identical CDR3 protein sequences are pooled into one entry, listed with their most common genes and DNA. TCRdb's processing, not the authors' own work, is the source of the V and J calls. The sample yields a few hundred thousand distinct CDR3 sequences; roughly an eighth were counted once. Almost 35% of the sample goes to the ten largest clones.

The CDR3 numbers 15 residues from cysteine through phenylalanine. CDR3 DNA only is kept here, 45 bases in frame from base 1. Taken from the germline V gene (reference sequence), the CDR1 and CDR2 loops are SEHNR and FQNEAQ. Here V drops 6 bases and J drops 4 bases, and the junction holds 7 bases not matched to any gene. This clonotype was counted a few times. Its specific antigen is unknown. Base-call qualities are not available, and no considerably larger clone is one nucleotide away. Ophthalmopathy patients had moderately to severely active disease, Clinical Activity Score of at least 3, NOSPECS grade of at least 4, and duration under 3 months. The study excluded patients with uncontrolled infections, other autoimmune diseases, pregnancy or lactation. Diagnoses were based on clinical symptoms, serum thyroxine and TRAb, thyroid ultrasound and orbital computed tomography. PBMCs were separated from around 9.1 ml of fresh peripheral blood using Ficoll-Paque density gradient centrifugation. Total RNA was extracted with Trizol reagent, and quality was checked on an Agilent 2100 Bioanalyzer.

General conclusions and limits of the study: Sample size was not statistically predetermined, and blinding of investigators to group allocation was not performed. In validation, progression to ophthalmopathy was predicted by the model with 70% to 71% sensitivity and nearly 75% specificity, a median of around 6.5 months before onset. A 13 V-J signature model separated ophthalmopathy from stable hyperthyroidism, with around 90% sensitivity and 81% to 82% specificity in cross-validation and 80%/75% in testing. Most expanded thyroid clonotypes (frequency above 0.001) were also detected in blood, suggesting blood repertoires may reflect thyroid immune responses.

The receptor comes from a woman between 40 and 55 years old with Graves' ophthalmopathy. The receptor chain draws on TRBV7-9 and TRBJ2-1; 9 central nucleotides agree with TRBD2. Sequenced: blood. The CDR3 sequence is CASRIIAGVYNEQFF. The DNA sequence reads TGTGCCAGCAGAATAATAGCGGGAGTATACAATGAGCAGTTCTTC.